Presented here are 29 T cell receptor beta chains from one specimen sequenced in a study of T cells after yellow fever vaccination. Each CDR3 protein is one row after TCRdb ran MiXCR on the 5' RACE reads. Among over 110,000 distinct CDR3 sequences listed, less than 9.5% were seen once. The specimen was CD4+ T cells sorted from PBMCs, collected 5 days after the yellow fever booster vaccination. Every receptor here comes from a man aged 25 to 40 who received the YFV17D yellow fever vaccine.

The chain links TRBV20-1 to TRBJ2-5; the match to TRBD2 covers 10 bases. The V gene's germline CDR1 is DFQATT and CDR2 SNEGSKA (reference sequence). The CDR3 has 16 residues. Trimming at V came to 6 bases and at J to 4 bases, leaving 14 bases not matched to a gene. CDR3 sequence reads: CSATRLASGSGETQYF. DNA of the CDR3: TGCAGTGCCACACGGTTGGCTAGCGGGAGTGGAGAGACCCAGTACTTC.

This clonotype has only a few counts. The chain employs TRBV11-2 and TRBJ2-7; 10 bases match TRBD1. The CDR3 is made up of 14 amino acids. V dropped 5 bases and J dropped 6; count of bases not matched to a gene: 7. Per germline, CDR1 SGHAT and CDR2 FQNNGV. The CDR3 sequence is CASSGNGTGVEQYF. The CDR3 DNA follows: TGTGCCAGCAGCGGAAACGGGACAGGGGTCGAGCAGTACTTC.

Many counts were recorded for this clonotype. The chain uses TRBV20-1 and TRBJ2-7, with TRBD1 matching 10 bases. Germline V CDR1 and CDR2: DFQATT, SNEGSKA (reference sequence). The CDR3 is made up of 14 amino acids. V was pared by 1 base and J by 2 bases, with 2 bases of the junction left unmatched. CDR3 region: CSARGQGAPYEQYF. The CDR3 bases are TGCAGTGCTAGAGGACAGGGGGCCCCCTACGAGCAGTACTTC.

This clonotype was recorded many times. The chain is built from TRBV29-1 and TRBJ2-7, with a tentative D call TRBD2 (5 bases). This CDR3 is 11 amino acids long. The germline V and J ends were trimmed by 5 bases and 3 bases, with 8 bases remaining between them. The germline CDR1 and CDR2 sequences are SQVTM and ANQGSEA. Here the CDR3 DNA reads TGCAGCGTTTCGGCGGGCTACGAGCAGTACTTC. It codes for CSVSAGYEQYF.

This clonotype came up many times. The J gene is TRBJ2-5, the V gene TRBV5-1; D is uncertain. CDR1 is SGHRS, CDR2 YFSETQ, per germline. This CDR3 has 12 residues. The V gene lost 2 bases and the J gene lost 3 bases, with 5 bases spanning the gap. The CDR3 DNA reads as TGCGCCAGCAGCTTAGAGAAAGAGACCCAGTACTTC. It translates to CASSLEKETQYF.

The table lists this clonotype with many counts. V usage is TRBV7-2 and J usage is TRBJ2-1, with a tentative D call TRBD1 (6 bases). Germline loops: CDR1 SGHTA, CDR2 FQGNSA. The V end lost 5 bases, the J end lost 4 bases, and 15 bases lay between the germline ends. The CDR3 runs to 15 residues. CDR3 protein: CASSPFRGRYNEQFF. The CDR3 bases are TGTGCCAGCAGCCCGTTCAGGGGTAGGTACAATGAGCAGTTCTTC. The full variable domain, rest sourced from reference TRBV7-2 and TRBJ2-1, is GAGVSQSPSNKVTEKGKDVELRCDPISGHTALYWYRQSLGQGLEFLIYFQGNSAPDKSGLPSDRFSAERTGGSVSTLTIQRTQQEDSAVYLCASSPFRGRYNEQFFGPGTRLTVL.

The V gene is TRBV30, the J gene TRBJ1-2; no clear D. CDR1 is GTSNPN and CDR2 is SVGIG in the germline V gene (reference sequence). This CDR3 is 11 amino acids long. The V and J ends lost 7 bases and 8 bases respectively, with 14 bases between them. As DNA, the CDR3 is TGTGCCTTAGACTACAATGGGGGCTACACCTTC. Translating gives CALDYNGGYTF.

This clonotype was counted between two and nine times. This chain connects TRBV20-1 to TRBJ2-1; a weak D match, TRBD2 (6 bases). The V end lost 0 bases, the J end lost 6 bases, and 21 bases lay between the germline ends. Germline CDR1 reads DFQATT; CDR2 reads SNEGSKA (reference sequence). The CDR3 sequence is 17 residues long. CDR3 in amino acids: CSARDEQGGLRINEQFF. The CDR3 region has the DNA TGCAGTGCTAGAGATGAGCAGGGAGGCCTGAGGATCAATGAGCAGTTCTTC.

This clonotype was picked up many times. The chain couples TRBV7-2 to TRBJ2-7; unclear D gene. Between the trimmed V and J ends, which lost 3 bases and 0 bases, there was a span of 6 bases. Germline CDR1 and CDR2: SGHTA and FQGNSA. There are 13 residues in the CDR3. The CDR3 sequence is CASSFPISYEQYF. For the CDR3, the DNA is TGTGCCAGCAGCTTTCCCATCTCCTACGAGCAGTACTTC.

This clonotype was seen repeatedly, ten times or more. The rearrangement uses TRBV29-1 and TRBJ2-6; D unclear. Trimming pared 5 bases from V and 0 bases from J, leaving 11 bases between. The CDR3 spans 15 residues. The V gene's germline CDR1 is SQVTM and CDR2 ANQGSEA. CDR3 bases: TGCAGCGTTCGCGACACGATCTCTGGGGCCAACGTCCTGACTTTC. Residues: CSVRDTISGANVLTF. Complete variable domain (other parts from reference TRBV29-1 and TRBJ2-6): SAVISQKPSRDICQRGTSLTIQCQVDSQVTMMFWYRQQPGQSLTLIATANQGSEATYESGFVIDKFPISRPNLTFSTLTVSNMSPEDSSIYLCSVRDTISGANVLTFGAGSRLTVL.

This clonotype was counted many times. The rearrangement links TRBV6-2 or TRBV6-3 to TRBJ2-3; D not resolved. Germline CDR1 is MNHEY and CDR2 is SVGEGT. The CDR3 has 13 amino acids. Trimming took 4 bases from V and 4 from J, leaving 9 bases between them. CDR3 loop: CASSSFRADTQYF. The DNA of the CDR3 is TGTGCCAGCAGTTCGTTCCGTGCAGATACGCAGTATTTT.

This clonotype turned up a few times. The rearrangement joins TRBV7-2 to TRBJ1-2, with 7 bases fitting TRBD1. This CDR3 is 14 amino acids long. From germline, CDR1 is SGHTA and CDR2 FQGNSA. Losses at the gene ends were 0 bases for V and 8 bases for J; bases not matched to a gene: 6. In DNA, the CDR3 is TGTGCCAGCAGCTTAGCGCCAGGGGGGGGCGGCTACACCTTC. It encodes CASSLAPGGGGYTF.

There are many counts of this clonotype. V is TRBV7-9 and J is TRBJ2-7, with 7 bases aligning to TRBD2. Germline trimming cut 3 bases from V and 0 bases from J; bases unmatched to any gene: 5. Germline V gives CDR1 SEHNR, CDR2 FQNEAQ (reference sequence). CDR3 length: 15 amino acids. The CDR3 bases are TGTGCCAGCAGCTTTAGCGGGCCAAGCTCCTACGAGCAGTACTTC. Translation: CASSFSGPSSYEQYF.

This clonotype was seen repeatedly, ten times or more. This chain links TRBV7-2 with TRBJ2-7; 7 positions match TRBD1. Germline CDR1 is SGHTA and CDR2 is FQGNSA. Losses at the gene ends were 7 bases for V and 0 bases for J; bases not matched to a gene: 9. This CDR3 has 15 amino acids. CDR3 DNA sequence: TGTGCCAGCAACACTGTGGGGGACAGCTCCTACGAGCAGTACTTC. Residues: CASNTVGDSSYEQYF.

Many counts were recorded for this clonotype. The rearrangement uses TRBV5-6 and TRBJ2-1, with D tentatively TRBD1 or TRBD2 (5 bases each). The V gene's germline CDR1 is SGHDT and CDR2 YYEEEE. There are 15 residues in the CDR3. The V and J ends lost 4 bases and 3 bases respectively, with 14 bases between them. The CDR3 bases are TGTGCCAGCAGCATCCAGCGGCAGGGCTACAATGAGCAGTTCTTC. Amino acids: CASSIQRQGYNEQFF.

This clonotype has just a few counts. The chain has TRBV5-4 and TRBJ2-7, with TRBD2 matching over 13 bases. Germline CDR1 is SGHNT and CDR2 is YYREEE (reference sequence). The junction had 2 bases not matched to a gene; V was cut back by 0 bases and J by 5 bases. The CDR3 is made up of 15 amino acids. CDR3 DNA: TGTGCCAGCAGCTTGGCCGGGACTAGCGGGAACGAGCAGTACTTC. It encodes CASSLAGTSGNEQYF.

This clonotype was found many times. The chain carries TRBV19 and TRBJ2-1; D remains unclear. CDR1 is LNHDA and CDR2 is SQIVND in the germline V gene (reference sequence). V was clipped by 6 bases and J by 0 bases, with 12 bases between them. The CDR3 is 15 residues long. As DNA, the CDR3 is TGTGCCAGTAGCTCCCGGGCCAACTCCTACAATGAGCAGTTCTTC. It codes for CASSSRANSYNEQFF.

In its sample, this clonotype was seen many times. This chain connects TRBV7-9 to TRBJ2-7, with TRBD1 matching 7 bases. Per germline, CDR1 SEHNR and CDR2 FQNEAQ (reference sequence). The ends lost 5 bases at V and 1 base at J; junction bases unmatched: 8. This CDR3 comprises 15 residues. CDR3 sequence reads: CASSVGTVGSYEQYF. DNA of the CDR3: TGTGCCAGCAGCGTTGGGACAGTGGGATCCTACGAGCAGTACTTC. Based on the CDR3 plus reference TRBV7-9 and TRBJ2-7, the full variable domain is DTGVSQNPRHKITKRGQNVTFRCDPISEHNRLYWYRQTLGQGPEFLTYFQNEAQLEKSRLLSDRFSAERPKGSFSTLEIQRTEQGDSAMYLCASSVGTVGSYEQYFGPGTRLTVT.

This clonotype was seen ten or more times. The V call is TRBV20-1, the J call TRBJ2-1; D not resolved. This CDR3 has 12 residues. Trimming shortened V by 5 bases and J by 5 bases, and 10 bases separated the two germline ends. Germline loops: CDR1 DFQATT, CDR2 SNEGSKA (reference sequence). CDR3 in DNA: TGCAGTGCTTCCCCTGACCACAATGAGCAGTTCTTC. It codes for CSASPDHNEQFF.

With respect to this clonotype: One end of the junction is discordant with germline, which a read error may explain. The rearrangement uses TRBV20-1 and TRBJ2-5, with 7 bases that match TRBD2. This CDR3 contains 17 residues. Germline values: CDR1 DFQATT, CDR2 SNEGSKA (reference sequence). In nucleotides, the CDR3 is TGCTGTGCTAGAAGGTCTCGAGGGAGGGCCCTCGGGGAGACCCAGTACTTC. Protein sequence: CCARRSRGRALGETQYF.

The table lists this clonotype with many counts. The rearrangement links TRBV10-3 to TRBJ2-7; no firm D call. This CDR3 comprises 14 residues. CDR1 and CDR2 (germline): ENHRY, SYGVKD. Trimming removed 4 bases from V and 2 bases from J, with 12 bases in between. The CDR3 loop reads CAISVEYGTYEQYF. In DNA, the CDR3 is TGTGCCATCAGTGTTGAGTACGGCACCTACGAGCAGTACTTC.

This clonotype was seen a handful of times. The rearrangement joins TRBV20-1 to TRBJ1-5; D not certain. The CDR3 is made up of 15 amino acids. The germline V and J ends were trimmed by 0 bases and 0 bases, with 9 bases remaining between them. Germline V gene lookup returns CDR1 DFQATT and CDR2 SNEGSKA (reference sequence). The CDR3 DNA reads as TGCAGTGCTAGAGAGGCGGTCGTTAGCAATCAGCCCCAGCATTTT. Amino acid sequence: CSAREAVVSNQPQHF.

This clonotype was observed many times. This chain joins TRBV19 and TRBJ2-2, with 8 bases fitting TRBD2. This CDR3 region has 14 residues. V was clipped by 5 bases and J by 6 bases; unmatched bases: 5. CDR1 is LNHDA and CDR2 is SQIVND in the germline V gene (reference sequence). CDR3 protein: CASSQGGLAGELFF. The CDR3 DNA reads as TGTGCCAGTAGTCAAGGGGGACTAGCCGGGGAGCTGTTTTTT. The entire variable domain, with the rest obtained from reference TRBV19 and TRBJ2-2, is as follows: DGGITQSPKYLFRKEGQNVTLSCEQNLNHDAMYWYRQDPGQGLRLIYYSQIVNDFQKGDIAEGYSVSREKKESFPLTVTSAQKNPTAFYLCASSQGGLAGELFFGEGSRLTVL.

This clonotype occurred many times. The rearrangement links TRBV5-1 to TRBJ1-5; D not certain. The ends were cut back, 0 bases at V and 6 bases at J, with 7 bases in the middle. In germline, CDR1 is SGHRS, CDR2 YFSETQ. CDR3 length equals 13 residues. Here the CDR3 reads CASSLGYGQPQHF. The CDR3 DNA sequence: TGCGCCAGCAGCTTGGGGTACGGTCAGCCCCAGCATTTT.

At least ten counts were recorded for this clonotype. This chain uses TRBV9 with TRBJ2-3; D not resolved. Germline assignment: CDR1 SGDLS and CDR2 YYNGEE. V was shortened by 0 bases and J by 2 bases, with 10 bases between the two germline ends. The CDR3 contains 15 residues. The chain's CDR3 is CASSVDSSATDTQYF. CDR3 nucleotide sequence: TGTGCCAGCAGCGTAGACAGTTCCGCCACAGATACGCAGTATTTT.

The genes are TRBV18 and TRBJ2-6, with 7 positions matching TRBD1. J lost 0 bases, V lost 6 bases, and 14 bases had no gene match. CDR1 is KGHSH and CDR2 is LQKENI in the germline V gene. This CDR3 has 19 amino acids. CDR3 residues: CASSLASGQLFSGANVLTF. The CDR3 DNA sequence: TGTGCCAGCTCGCTTGCTTCGGGACAGCTATTCTCTGGGGCCAACGTCCTGACTTTC. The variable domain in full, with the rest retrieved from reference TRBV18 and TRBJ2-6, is NAGVMQNPRHLVRRRGQEARLRCSPMKGHSHVYWYRQLPEEGLKFMVYLQKENIIDESGMPKERFSAEFPKEGPSILRIQQVVRGDSAAYFCASSLASGQLFSGANVLTFGAGSRLTVL.

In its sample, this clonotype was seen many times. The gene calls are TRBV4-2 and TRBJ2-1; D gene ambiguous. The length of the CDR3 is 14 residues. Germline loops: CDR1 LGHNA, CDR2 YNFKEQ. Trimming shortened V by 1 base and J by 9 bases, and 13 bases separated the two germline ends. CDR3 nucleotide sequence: TGTGCCAGCAGCCAAGTGTTAGGGTGGGCTGAGCAGTTCTTC. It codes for CASSQVLGWAEQFF.

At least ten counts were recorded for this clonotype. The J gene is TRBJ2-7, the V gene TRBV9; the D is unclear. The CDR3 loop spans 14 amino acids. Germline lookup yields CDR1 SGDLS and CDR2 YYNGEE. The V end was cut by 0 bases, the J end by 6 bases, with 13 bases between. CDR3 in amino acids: CASSVDQGPSEQYF. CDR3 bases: TGTGCCAGCAGCGTAGATCAAGGTCCAAGCGAGCAGTACTTC.

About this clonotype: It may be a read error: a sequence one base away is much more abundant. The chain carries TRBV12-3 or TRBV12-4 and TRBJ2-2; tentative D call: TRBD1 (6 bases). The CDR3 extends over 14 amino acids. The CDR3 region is CASSSGVLTGELLF. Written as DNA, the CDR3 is TGTGCCAGCAGTTCAGGGGTCTTAACCGGGGAGCTGCTTTTT.